One T cell receptor beta chain is described in this entry. Antigen unknown. The entry originates in a study of shared clonotypes between healthy human individuals. Points from the study as a whole: What rarefaction showed was incomplete sorted-subset sequencing despite large depth.

This was a deep-level run. Generated by immunoSEQ multiplex PCR, the TCRdb table keeps only in-frame clones and is missing some. Of more than 1.2 million clones listed, approximately 98.5% are singletons. CDR1 and CDR2 (germline): SGHKS, YYEKEE (reference sequence). Trimming shortened V by 2 bases and J by 3 bases, and 3 bases separated the two germline ends. The CDR3 loop spans 11 amino acids. The chain uses TRBV5-5 and TRBJ2-7, with unresolved D. The sequence was collected from a man aged 25-40 years in good health. Input material: naive CD4+ T cells sorted from blood. The subset: CD45RA+ positively selected. DNA for the CDR3: TGTGCCAGCAGCTTTCACTACGAGCAGTACTTC. Amino acid sequence: CASSFHYEQYF.